The 28 T cell receptor beta chains below come from one sample, sequenced in a study of blood T cell repertoires in COVID-19. Measured with immunoSEQ multiplex PCR; TCRdb has only the in-frame clones, and not every one. Of about 130,000 clones in the sample, approximately 88% are singletons; the top ten hold approximately 10%. Sequencing was performed on peripheral blood. All receptors derive from a man aged 45-65 years with acute or convalescent COVID-19.

V and J are TRBV11-2 and TRBJ1-4; D is perhaps TRBD1 (6 bases). V shed 1 base and J shed 6 bases, with 12 bases lying between them. Per germline, CDR1 SGHAT and CDR2 FQNNGV. CDR3 length: 15 residues. The CDR3 DNA follows: TGTGCCAGCAGCTTAGGAAGGGCAGGGGATGAAAAACTGTTTTTT. Translated: CASSLGRAGDEKLFF.

The rearrangement links TRBV7-2 to TRBJ1-4, with a possible D match to TRBD1 (6 bases). CDR1 and CDR2 from the germline V gene are SGHTA and FQGNSA. The CDR3 covers 16 residues. Trimming took 4 bases from V and 7 from J, leaving 19 bases between them. Written as DNA, the CDR3 is TGTGCCAGCAGCTCAGGGTGGCTCAGGGGCGGTGAAAAACTGTTTTTT. Its translation is CASSSGWLRGGEKLFF.

J is TRBJ1-3 and V is TRBV27; the match to TRBD1 covers 8 bases. The germline V gene encodes CDR1 MNHEY and CDR2 SMNVEV (reference sequence). The CDR3 extends over 15 amino acids. V was clipped by 4 bases and J by 6 bases; unmatched bases: 8. The CDR3 bases are TGTGCCAGCAGTTCCAGGGACAGGAGTAAAAACACCATATATTTT. Translation: CASSSRDRSKNTIYF.

This rearrangement joins TRBV27 to TRBJ2-7; tentative D call: TRBD2 (5 bases). The germline CDR1 and CDR2 sequences are MNHEY and SMNVEV (reference sequence). V lost 10 bases and J 0 bases, leaving 13 bases between the germline ends. This CDR3 is 13 amino acids long. The CDR3 region is CATRTYSSYEQYF. CDR3 nucleotides: TGTGCCACACGGACTTACAGCTCCTACGAGCAGTACTTC.

This sequence joins TRBV28 and TRBJ1-2; 7 positions match TRBD1. The V and J ends lost 6 bases and 7 bases, in that order; junction bases with no gene match: 11. This CDR3 is 14 amino acids long. Germline V gene sequence: CDR1 MDHEN, CDR2 SYDVKM. CDR3 loop: CASSPDRVRRGYTF. The CDR3 DNA sequence: TGTGCCAGCAGCCCCGACAGGGTACGGCGTGGCTACACCTTC.

This rearrangement joins TRBV5-8 to TRBJ1-2; TRBD1 might be the D (5 bases). The germline V and J ends were trimmed by 5 bases and 7 bases, with 9 bases remaining between them. The CDR3 runs 11 residues. Germline CDR1 and CDR2: SGHTS and YDEGEE. The CDR3 loop reads CASRGGGGYTF. CDR3 sequence (DNA): TGTGCCAGCAGGGGCGGGGGTGGCTACACCTTC.

This clone showed up just once. This chain connects TRBV9 to TRBJ2-1, with TRBD2 matching over 9 bases. CDR3 length: 14 residues. Germline-derived CDR1 and CDR2 are SGDLS and YYNGEE. The trim removed 3 bases at V and 8 bases at J, leaving 6 bases unmatched. The CDR3 region has the DNA TGTGCCAGCAGCGACGTAGCGGGAGTACATGAGCAGTTCTTC. This gives the protein CASSDVAGVHEQFF. Full variable domain (missing parts from reference TRBV9 and TRBJ2-1): DSGVTQTPKHLITATGQRVTLRCSPRSGDLSVYWYQQSLDQGLQFLIQYYNGEERAKGNILERFSAQQFPDLHSELNLSSLELGDSALYFCASSDVAGVHEQFFGPGTRLTVL.

V usage is TRBV28 and J usage is TRBJ2-7; 8 nucleotides agree with TRBD2. Losses at the gene ends were 2 bases for V and 5 bases for J; bases not matched to a gene: 8. The CDR3 consists of 15 residues. In germline, CDR1 is MDHEN, CDR2 SYDVKM. CDR3 loop: CASSLPGGPLDEQYF. The CDR3, as DNA: TGTGCCAGCAGTTTACCGGGAGGGCCGTTGGACGAGCAGTACTTC.

This chain uses TRBV5-6 with TRBJ1-5; 7 nucleotides agree with TRBD1. This CDR3 has 13 amino acids. V gave up 4 bases and J gave up 9 bases; unmatched junction bases: 7. The germline gives CDR1 SGHDT, CDR2 YYEEEE. The DNA for the CDR3 is TGTGCCAGCAGCCCCGGAAGGGGGCCGCCCCAGCATTTT. Protein: CASSPGRGPPQHF.

The genes are TRBV2 and TRBJ2-7; a weak D match, TRBD1 (6 bases). Trimming cost V 2 bases and J 3 bases, with 11 bases left between them. In germline, CDR1 is SNHLY, CDR2 FYNNEI. The CDR3 has 14 residues. The CDR3: CASSEQGRHYEQYF. The CDR3 DNA is TGTGCCAGCAGTGAACAGGGGAGACACTACGAGCAGTACTTC.

The chain links TRBV7-9 to TRBJ1-2; D possibly corresponds to TRBD1 (5 bases). V was clipped by 3 bases and J by 9 bases, with 11 bases between them. CDR1 SEHNR and CDR2 FQNEAQ come from the germline V gene (reference sequence). CDR3 size: 12 residues. Written as DNA, the CDR3 is TGTGCCAGCAGCTTGGAGACAGAAAGCTACACCTTC. This gives the protein CASSLETESYTF.

V gene TRBV30 combines with J gene TRBJ2-5; tentative D call: TRBD1 (7 bases). This CDR3 spans 12 amino acids. Germline lookup yields CDR1 GTSNPN and CDR2 SVGIG (reference sequence). Deletions cut 7 bases from V and 5 bases from J, with 14 bases between. The CDR3 spells CALQQGRETQYF. CDR3 nucleotide sequence: TGTGCCTTACAACAGGGGAGGGAGACCCAGTACTTC.

The V call is TRBV19, the J call TRBJ1-1; D is undetermined. The CDR3 runs 12 residues. Germline values: CDR1 LNHDA, CDR2 SQIVND (reference sequence). The V end lost 4 bases, the J end lost 5 bases, and 8 bases lay between the germline ends. CDR3 bases: TGTGCCAGTAGTAGAACACCGACTGAAGCTTTCTTT. This gives the protein CASSRTPTEAFF.

DNA for the CDR3: TGCGCCAGCACCTCAGGACAGGCCAATTCACCCCTCCACTTT. Translating gives CASTSGQANSPLHF. The rearrangement uses TRBV5-1 and TRBJ1-6; 7 nucleotides line up with TRBD1. Germline V gives CDR1 SGHRS, CDR2 YFSETQ. Trimming removed 6 bases from V and 7 bases from J; junction bases left unmatched: 7. The length of the CDR3 is 14 residues.

In this sample, this clone turned up a few times. Other DNA sequences from this sample encode an identical CDR3 as well. The rearrangement joins TRBV3-1 (or the pseudogene TRBV3-2) to TRBJ1-1; the D is unclear. Per germline, CDR1 LGHDT and CDR2 YNNKEL (reference sequence). V was pared by 3 bases and J by 1 base, with 6 bases between. The CDR3 extends over 13 amino acids. CDR3 in amino acids: CASSQEGNTEAFF. CDR3 nucleotide sequence: TGTGCCAGCAGCCAGGAGGGGAACACTGAAGCTTTCTTT.

With regard to this clone: Other nucleotide sequences from this sample produce the same CDR3. The chain combines TRBV5-4 with TRBJ1-5, with D unclear. V shed 0 bases and J shed 2 bases, with 3 bases lying between them. The CDR3 extends over 13 amino acids. Germline V gene lookup returns CDR1 SGHNT and CDR2 YYREEE (reference sequence). CDR3 amino acids: CASSLAGNQPQHF. The CDR3 DNA reads as TGTGCCAGCAGCTTGGCGGGCAATCAGCCCCAGCATTTT.

The chain has TRBV7-6 and TRBJ2-1; D remains ambiguous. Germline loops: CDR1 SGHVS, CDR2 FNYEAQ. Trimming shortened V by 5 bases and J by 3 bases, and 8 bases separated the two germline ends. The CDR3 contains 13 residues. CDR3 sequence reads: CASSMTIYNEQFF. CDR3 bases: TGTGCCAGCAGCATGACAATCTACAATGAGCAGTTCTTC. Full variable domain (rest looked up from reference TRBV7-6 and TRBJ2-1): GAGVSQSPRYKVTKRGQDVALRCDPISGHVSLYWYRQALGQGPEFLTYFNYEAQQDKSGLPNDRFSAERPEGSISTLTIQRTEQRDSAMYRCASSMTIYNEQFFGPGTRLTVL.

This clone is a singleton in its sample. The rearrangement uses TRBV6-5 and TRBJ1-1, with D unclear. CDR3 length equals 12 residues. Trimming pared 8 bases from V and 8 bases from J, leaving 15 bases between. Germline loops: CDR1 MNHEY, CDR2 SVGAGI. CDR3 protein: CASPRSEREAFF. The CDR3 DNA reads TGTGCCAGCCCGAGGTCAGAGCGGGAAGCTTTCTTT.

The J gene is TRBJ2-5, the V gene TRBV24-1; 11 bases align to TRBD2. Unmatched junction bases numbered 10, after V lost 9 bases and J lost 5 bases. Germline CDR1 and CDR2: KGHDR and SFDVKD. The CDR3 is 15 residues long. DNA of the CDR3: TGTGCCACCTCGACTAGCGGGACCTGGGGGGAGACCCAGTACTTC. Protein: CATSTSGTWGETQYF.

The rearrangement uses TRBV5-1 and TRBJ1-1; the D gene is possibly TRBD1 (6 bases). The germline V and J ends were trimmed by 4 bases and 3 bases, with 10 bases remaining between them. CDR3 length: 13 amino acids. Looked up from germline, CDR1 is SGHRS and CDR2 is YFSETQ. As DNA, the CDR3 is TGCGCCAGCAGCCTGACAGGATACACTGAAGCTTTCTTT. Its translation is CASSLTGYTEAFF.

This clone came up once. V gene TRBV19 combines with J gene TRBJ1-2; 10 nucleotides agree with TRBD1. With 3 bases clipped from V and 6 bases from J, the junction kept 10 bases outside the gene matches. CDR1 and CDR2 (germline): LNHDA, SQIVND (reference sequence). The CDR3 consists of 16 residues. CDR3 DNA: TGTGCCAGTAGTATGAGCGTCGGGACAGGGGCCCATGGCTACACCTTC. Protein: CASSMSVGTGAHGYTF.

V and J are TRBV5-6 and TRBJ1-5; 8 nucleotides match TRBD1. V dropped 4 bases and J dropped 2; count of bases not matched to a gene: 14. Germline CDR1 and CDR2: SGHDT and YYEEEE. The CDR3 length is 18 residues. CDR3 in amino acids: CASSRLVQGGLRNQPQHF. The CDR3 DNA reads as TGTGCCAGCAGCCGTTTGGTACAGGGGGGTTTACGCAATCAGCCCCAGCATTTT.

V gene TRBV2 combines with J gene TRBJ2-5; 9 bases fit TRBD2. The CDR3 runs 12 residues. Germline V gene data show CDR1 as SNHLY and CDR2 as FYNNEI. V lost 10 bases, J lost 4 bases, and 4 bases stayed unmatched. CDR3: CAIQLAGETQYF. CDR3 sequence (DNA): TGTGCCATCCAACTAGCGGGAGAGACCCAGTACTTC. Looking up the rest from reference TRBV2 and TRBJ2-5 gives the full variable domain: EPEVTQTPSHQVTQMGQEVILRCVPISNHLYFYWYRQILGQKVEFLVSFYNNEISEKSEIFDDQFSVERPDGSNFTLKIRSTKLEDSAMYFCAIQLAGETQYFGPGTRLLVL.

This chain connects TRBV2 to TRBJ2-3, with 8 bases matching TRBD1. This CDR3 comprises 13 residues. The J segment lost 4 bases and the V segment lost 5 bases, leaving 2 bases of the junction unmatched. CDR1 is SNHLY and CDR2 is FYNNEI in the germline V gene. The CDR3 sequence: CASSKQGADTQYF. For the CDR3, the DNA is TGTGCCAGCAGTAAACAGGGGGCAGATACGCAGTATTTT.

The chain recombines TRBV5-4 with TRBJ2-5; D is unresolved. There are 12 residues in the CDR3. Germline CDR1 is SGHNT and CDR2 is YYREEE (reference sequence). V lost 0 bases and J 5 bases, leaving 5 bases between the germline ends. CDR3 amino acids: CASSLGEETQYF. The CDR3 DNA reads TGTGCCAGCAGCTTGGGAGAGGAGACCCAGTACTTC.

This chain uses TRBV5-1 with TRBJ1-1; 12 nucleotides line up with TRBD1. The CDR3 is 17 residues long. V lost 4 bases and J lost 0; bases outside the gene matches: 7. The V gene's germline CDR1 is SGHRS and CDR2 YFSETQ. The CDR3 reads CASSAGQGAILNTEAFF. Here the CDR3 DNA reads TGCGCCAGCAGCGCGGGACAGGGGGCTATTCTGAACACTGAAGCTTTCTTT.

CDR3 region: CASSQSGGIQETQYF. The DNA for the CDR3 is TGTGCCAGCAGCCAAAGCGGGGGCATTCAAGAGACCCAGTACTTC. The genes are TRBV4-2 and TRBJ2-5; 8 bases agree with TRBD2. The germline gives CDR1 LGHNA, CDR2 YNFKEQ. CDR3 length: 15 amino acids. V trimming: 2 bases; J trimming: 2 bases; junction bases outside the gene matches: 4.

The rearrangement joins TRBV2 to TRBJ1-1; D is possibly TRBD1 (5 bases). V dropped 1 base and J dropped 5 bases, with 14 bases sitting between them. Germline V gene sequence: CDR1 SNHLY, CDR2 FYNNEI. The CDR3 runs to 15 residues. In DNA form, the CDR3 reads TGTGCCAGCAGTGAAGACGGGGGTGCGGGGACTGAAGCTTTCTTT. It encodes CASSEDGGAGTEAFF.